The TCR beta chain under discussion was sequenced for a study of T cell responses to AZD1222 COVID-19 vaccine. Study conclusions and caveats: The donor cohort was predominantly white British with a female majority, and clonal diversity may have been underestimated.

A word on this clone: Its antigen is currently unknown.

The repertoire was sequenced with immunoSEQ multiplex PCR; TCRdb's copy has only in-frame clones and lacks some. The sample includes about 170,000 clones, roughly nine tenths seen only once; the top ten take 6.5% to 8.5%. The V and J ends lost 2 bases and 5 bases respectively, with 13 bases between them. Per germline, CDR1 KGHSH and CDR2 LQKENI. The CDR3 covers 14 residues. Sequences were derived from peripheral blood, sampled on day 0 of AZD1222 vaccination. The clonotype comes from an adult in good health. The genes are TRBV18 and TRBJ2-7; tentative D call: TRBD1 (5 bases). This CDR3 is CASSPLSAGHEQYV. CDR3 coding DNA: TGTGCCAGCTCACCATTATCGGCAGGGCACGAGCAGTACGTC.